This entry lists 26 T cell receptor beta chains sequenced from one sample in a study of regulatory T cells in long-lasting Graves disease. Noted time point: newly diagnosed GD, antithyroid drugs for less than 3 months. Isolated PBMC RNA provided the starting material for the TCR library. Relying on iRepertoire HTBI primers and Arm-PCR of CDR3 regions, the team built TCR beta libraries. TCRdb recomputed calls from the multiplex PCR reads with MiXCR, one row per CDR3 protein. Of roughly 500,000 distinct CDR3 sequences in the sample, about 11% are singletons; the top ten hold about 8.3%. Separately, the same data were catalogued under a study of T cells in Graves' hyperthyroidism and ophthalmopathy.

The sequences come from peripheral blood mononuclear cells (PBMCs), collected at new diagnosis, from a patient treated with antithyroid drugs. The source is a woman in her thirties with Graves disease.

This clonotype has a count of ten or more. The rearrangement joins TRBV28 to TRBJ2-6; D not certain. This CDR3 region has 19 residues. V lost 6 bases and J lost 0, with 21 bases in between. The germline gives CDR1 MDHEN, CDR2 SYDVKM. The DNA for the CDR3 is TGTGCCAGCAGGCACCAGGTCGGGCAGGCAAACTCTGGGGCCAACGTCCTGACTTTC. It encodes CASRHQVGQANSGANVLTF.

The CDR3 loop is CASSLWGDTVSYEPQHF. The CDR3 DNA sequence: TGTGCCAGCAGTTTATGGGGGGATACCGTTTCGTATGAGCCCCAGCATTTT. This chain links TRBV28 with TRBJ1-5, with D possibly TRBD1 on 5 matching bases. This CDR3 has 17 amino acids. Trimming pared 0 bases from V and 8 bases from J, leaving 20 bases between. Germline CDR1 MDHEN, CDR2 SYDVKM.

In this sample, this clonotype turned up many times. The chain is built from TRBV2 and TRBJ2-5; 7 nucleotides align to TRBD2. This CDR3 has 14 residues. J was trimmed by 7 bases and V by 5 bases; bases with no gene match: 10. CDR1 and CDR2 (germline): SNHLY, FYNNEI. The DNA of the CDR3 is TGTGCCAGCAGTCCCTCAGGGACTATACCGACCCAGTACTTC. This gives the protein CASSPSGTIPTQYF.

In its sample, this clonotype was seen many times. The V and J genes are TRBV7-3 and TRBJ2-3; D not resolved. Deletions cut 3 bases from V and 1 base from J, with 8 bases between. The CDR3 contains 14 residues. Germline V lookup: CDR1 SGHTA, CDR2 FQGTGA. CDR3 sequence (DNA): TGTGCCAGCAGCTTTGATAGGGGCACAGATACGCAGTATTTT. Translated: CASSFDRGTDTQYF.

The chain carries TRBV5-1 and TRBJ1-1, with a possible D match to TRBD1 (5 bases). The CDR3 is made up of 15 amino acids. Germline assignment: CDR1 SGHRS and CDR2 YFSETQ. Trimming removed 0 bases from V and 6 bases from J, with 15 bases in between. The CDR3, as DNA: TGCGCCAGCAGCTTGGGACCGGACGGAGGGGCTGAAGCTTTCTTT. Its protein is CASSLGPDGGAEAFF.

This clonotype came up many times. The chain employs TRBV10-2 and TRBJ2-3; 7 nucleotides match TRBD1. The CDR3 has 17 amino acids. Trimming removed 6 bases from V and 0 bases from J; junction bases left unmatched: 12. Germline values: CDR1 WSHSY, CDR2 SAAADI. For the CDR3, the DNA is TGCGCCAGCAGCAAATTCGCAGGGGGTTATAGCACAGATACGCAGTATTTT. This codes for CASSKFAGGYSTDTQYF.

This clonotype was observed many times. The chain recombines TRBV5-1 with TRBJ2-1; TRBD2 matches 10 bases. Trimming removed 0 bases from V and 5 bases from J; junction bases left unmatched: 5. Germline-derived CDR1 and CDR2 are SGHRS and YFSETQ. This CDR3 comprises 16 residues. CDR3 loop: CASSLVASGRDNEQFF. CDR3 DNA sequence: TGCGCCAGCAGCTTGGTGGCTAGCGGGAGAGACAATGAGCAGTTCTTC.

There are many counts of this clonotype. The rearrangement joins TRBV20-1 to TRBJ2-5; 10 bases fit TRBD2. With V trimmed by 5 bases and J by 5 bases, 14 bases remained unmatched. The CDR3 loop spans 16 amino acids. Germline-derived CDR1 and CDR2 are DFQATT and SNEGSKA (reference sequence). The CDR3: CSASNPIAGGSETQYF. Here the CDR3 DNA reads TGCAGTGCTTCAAACCCCATAGCGGGAGGAAGCGAGACCCAGTACTTC.

As concerns this clonotype: The junction does not match germline at one end; this may be a read error. This chain links TRBV18 with TRBJ2-1; D call uncertain. This CDR3 is 14 amino acids long. The germline V gene has CDR1 KGHSH and CDR2 LQKENI. The CDR3 DNA reads TGTGCCAGCTCACCACTCGGCTCGTACAATGAGCAGTCCTTC. It is translated as CASSPLGSYNEQSF.

In its sample, this clonotype was seen many times. The chain employs TRBV6-2 or TRBV6-3 and TRBJ2-7, with D hard to call. The germline V and J ends were trimmed by 0 bases and 2 bases, with 8 bases remaining between them. The germline V gene encodes CDR1 MNHEY and CDR2 SVGEGT. CDR3 length: 14 amino acids. The CDR3 loop reads CASSYSTDPYEQYF. The CDR3 DNA follows: TGTGCCAGCAGTTACTCTACAGACCCCTACGAGCAGTACTTC.

The chain couples TRBV10-1 to TRBJ2-3; tentative D call: TRBD1 (5 bases). The CDR3 covers 14 residues. Germline V gives CDR1 WNHNN, CDR2 SYGVQD (reference sequence). V was pared by 4 bases and J by 1 base, with 9 bases between. CDR3 residues: CASSGGSGTDTQYF. The CDR3 DNA follows: TGCGCCAGCAGTGGGGGCAGCGGCACAGATACGCAGTATTTT.

The genes are TRBV6-1 and TRBJ1-5; TRBD1 aligns across 9 bases. CDR3 size: 15 residues. Germline lookup yields CDR1 MNHNS and CDR2 SASEGT. Unmatched junction bases numbered 8, after V lost 6 bases and J lost 5 bases. CDR3 DNA sequence: TGTGCCAGCAGCTCTACCGGGACAGGGCATCAGCCCCAGCATTTT. Protein: CASSSTGTGHQPQHF.

This clonotype was observed many times. V is TRBV28 and J is TRBJ2-5; D is unresolved. This CDR3 is built from 13 residues. Germline assignment: CDR1 MDHEN and CDR2 SYDVKM. The V gene lost 3 bases and the J gene lost 0 bases, with 5 bases spanning the gap. The chain's CDR3 is CASSFNYQETQYF. In DNA, the CDR3 is TGTGCCAGCAGTTTTAACTACCAAGAGACCCAGTACTTC.

Concerning this clonotype itself: A much larger clone lies a single base off, so this may be a read error. The chain couples TRBV3-1 to TRBJ2-2; 10 bases align to TRBD2. Germline V CDR1 and CDR2: LGHDT, YNNKEL (reference sequence). CDR3 size: 18 residues. This CDR3 reads CASSQGLAGDANTGEPFF. CDR3 DNA sequence: TGTGCCAGCAGCCAAGGGCTAGCGGGAGACGCGAACACCGGGGAGCCGTTTTTT.

This clonotype was seen a handful of times. The rearrangement uses TRBV7-2 and TRBJ2-1; D is perhaps TRBD2 (6 bases). The CDR3 extends over 13 amino acids. CDR1 and CDR2 (germline): SGHTA, FQGNSA. Trimming took off 5 bases at V and 11 bases at J, with 16 bases between the two ends. In DNA, the CDR3 is TGTGCCAGCAGCCGGGACTGGCAAAACAAGCAGTTCTTC. It encodes CASSRDWQNKQFF.

The chain has TRBV29-1 and TRBJ1-4; D not resolved. V was trimmed by 6 bases and J by 10 bases, leaving 18 bases between them. The CDR3 is 13 amino acids. Germline loops: CDR1 SQVTM, CDR2 ANQGSEA. The CDR3 DNA follows: TGCAGCGTCCCGGCTTGGGAGGGCGGAAAACTGTTTTTT. Translated, it gives CSVPAWEGGKLFF.

This clonotype was counted many times. The V and J genes are TRBV20-1 and TRBJ2-3, with TRBD2 identical over 11 bases. The junction had 8 bases not matched to a gene; V was cut back by 3 bases and J by 3 bases. This CDR3 region has 16 residues. Germline CDR1 reads DFQATT; CDR2 reads SNEGSKA (reference sequence). The CDR3 region has the DNA TGCAGTGCTAGCATATTGGGACTAGCGGCGACAGATACGCAGTATTTT. Translating gives CSASILGLAATDTQYF.

This clonotype was picked up many times. This sequence joins TRBV20-1 and TRBJ2-7; a weak D match, TRBD1 (6 bases). The CDR3 contains 12 residues. The germline CDR1 and CDR2 sequences are DFQATT and SNEGSKA (reference sequence). V was shortened by 3 bases and J by 5 bases, with 11 bases between the two germline ends. CDR3 sequence (DNA): TGCAGTGCTAGGGGACATTCCAACGAGCAGTACTTC. It yields the protein CSARGHSNEQYF.

This clonotype appeared many times. The chain joins TRBV28 to TRBJ1-2; D unclear. Trimming left V 1 base short and J 5 bases short, with 11 bases between. From germline, CDR1 is MDHEN and CDR2 SYDVKM. The CDR3 totals 14 residues. The CDR3 sequence is CASSLFEGWYGYTF. The CDR3 DNA sequence: TGTGCCAGCAGTTTATTTGAGGGTTGGTATGGCTACACCTTC.

In this sample, this clonotype turned up many times. The chain joins TRBV25-1 to TRBJ2-1; possibly TRBD1 for D (6 bases). Trimming pared 0 bases from V and 7 bases from J, leaving 13 bases between. Germline V gives CDR1 MGHDK, CDR2 SYGVNS. This CDR3 is built from 15 residues. This CDR3 is CASSEYTGLKNEQFF. CDR3 nucleotide sequence: TGTGCCAGCAGTGAATATACAGGGTTAAAAAATGAGCAGTTCTTC.

This clonotype was detected a few times. The CDR3 nucleotides read TGTGCCAGCAGACCAACAGGCACCTATAATTCACCCCTCCACTTT. It specifies CASRPTGTYNSPLHF. The chain uses TRBV28 and TRBJ1-6, with a weak D call TRBD1 (5 bases). The germline V gene encodes CDR1 MDHEN and CDR2 SYDVKM. The CDR3 contains 15 residues. V was trimmed by 6 bases and J by 2 bases, leaving 11 bases between them.

This clonotype occurred many times. This sequence joins TRBV29-1 and TRBJ2-2; D is unclear. Looked up from germline, CDR1 is SQVTM and CDR2 is ANQGSEA. Trimming shortened V by 7 bases and J by 2 bases, and 11 bases separated the two germline ends. The CDR3 has 13 residues. CDR3 sequence (DNA): TGCAGCGGTACGGACCGAAACACCGGGGAGCTGTTTTTT. This codes for CSGTDRNTGELFF.

This clonotype was seen only a few times. The CDR3 sequence is CASSQELAGLDYEQYF. In DNA form, the CDR3 reads TGTGCCAGCAGCCAAGAACTAGCGGGGCTGGACTACGAGCAGTACTTC. V and J are TRBV3-1 and TRBJ2-7, with 10 nucleotides matching TRBD2. The germline V gene encodes CDR1 LGHDT and CDR2 YNNKEL (reference sequence). J lost 3 bases, V lost 0 bases, and 5 bases had no gene match. CDR3 length: 16 amino acids.

This clonotype was seen a few times. V gene TRBV7-9 combines with J gene TRBJ2-7; TRBD1 might be the D (5 bases). Trimming pared 5 bases from V and 2 bases from J, leaving 10 bases between. This CDR3 comprises 13 residues. Germline V lookup: CDR1 SEHNR, CDR2 FQNEAQ (reference sequence). The CDR3 here is CASSDSFTYEQYF. DNA for the CDR3: TGTGCCAGCAGCGACAGTTTTACCTACGAGCAGTACTTC.

This clonotype was counted ten times or more. The genes are TRBV20-1 and TRBJ2-1; D remains ambiguous. V gave up 0 bases and J gave up 3 bases, with 9 bases separating them. The germline gives CDR1 DFQATT, CDR2 SNEGSKA (reference sequence). The length of the CDR3 is 14 residues. This CDR3 is CSARDGGIYNEQFF. In DNA form, the CDR3 reads TGCAGTGCTAGAGATGGCGGTATCTACAATGAGCAGTTCTTC.

The chain couples TRBV19 to TRBJ1-1, with D perhaps matching TRBD1 (6 bases). CDR1 is LNHDA and CDR2 is SQIVND in the germline V gene (reference sequence). Trimming took off 5 bases at V and 4 bases at J, with 17 bases between the two ends. The CDR3 consists of 15 residues. The CDR3 coding sequence is TGTGCCAGTAGTTCCCCCCCACAGGGAGGCACTGAAGCTTTCTTT. It specifies CASSSPPQGGTEAFF.